The clone carrying this T cell receptor (beta chain) was seen a few times. Its target is not known. The data are from a study of blood T cells in healthy people across ages. A second PCR, run for about 6 to 12 cycles, used a sample-barcoded 5' primer plus a J-beta primer mix. TCRdb reanalysed the 5' RACE reads using MiXCR and keeps one entry per CDR3 protein. This sample has approximately 810,000 distinct CDR3 sequences; about 37% occur once, and the top ten carry approximately 13%. Every sample yielded at least 7 million isolated PBMCs. Study-wide findings and caveats: With age, beta diversity per million T cells declined roughly linearly, significantly by 40. A strong correlation between TCR beta diversity and naive T cell percentage was seen. Diversity was higher, and naive CD4+ cells more numerous, in long-lived donors than in aged donors.

The germline V gene encodes CDR1 SGHTA and CDR2 FQGNSA. There are 13 residues in the CDR3. The germline V and J ends were trimmed by 1 base and 6 bases, with 10 bases remaining between them. Sequencing input: blood. This sequence was found in a man between 18 and 35 years old in good health. The rearrangement joins TRBV7-2 to TRBJ2-7; no definite D call. The CDR3 coding sequence is TGTGCCAGCAGCTTAGTAACCGCCCCCGAGCAGTACTTC. Its translation is CASSLVTAPEQYF. Variable domain in full (rest from reference TRBV7-2 and TRBJ2-7): GAGVSQSPSNKVTEKGKDVELRCDPISGHTALYWYRQSLGQGLEFLIYFQGNSAPDKSGLPSDRFSAERTGGSVSTLTIQRTQQEDSAVYLCASSLVTAPEQYFGPGTRLTVT.